The 26 T cell receptor beta chains below were found in one sample sequenced in a study of cytomegalovirus exposure and HLA in healthy donors. In the PCR, 60 Vbeta and 13 Jbeta primers were used. Produced via immunoSEQ multiplex PCR; TCRdb's table is partial and in-frame only. The table lists 150,000 to 200,000 clones, 75% to 85% of them singletons, with roughly 2% in the top ten. The specimen sequenced was PBMCs. Every receptor here comes from a woman in her thirties in good health and CMV-seronegative.

This clone has just a few counts. The chain employs TRBV6-5 and TRBJ1-2; D may be TRBD1 (5 bases). With 6 bases removed from V and 2 bases from J, the gap between germline ends came to 16 bases. This CDR3 has 15 amino acids. Germline assignment: CDR1 MNHEY and CDR2 SVGAGI. DNA for the CDR3: TGTGCCAGCAGGCCTATGGGGGGAACCAACTATGGCTACACCTTC. It codes for CASRPMGGTNYGYTF.

This chain connects TRBV11-2 to TRBJ2-5, with 11 bases lining up with TRBD2. V gave up 1 base and J gave up 5 bases; unmatched junction bases: 9. Germline values: CDR1 SGHAT, CDR2 FQNNGV. CDR3 size: 17 residues. The CDR3 region has the DNA TGTGCCAGCAGCTTAGGGCTAGCGGGAGGCCAAATGGAGACCCAGTACTTC. It yields the protein CASSLGLAGGQMETQYF. The full variable domain, rest sourced from reference TRBV11-2 and TRBJ2-5, is EAGVAQSPRYKIIEKRQSVAFWCNPISGHATLYWYQQILGQGPKLLIQFQNNGVVDDSQLPKDRFSAERLKGVDSTLKIQPAKLEDSAVYLCASSLGLAGGQMETQYFGPGTRLLVL.

The chain recombines TRBV19 with TRBJ1-2; 9 bases map to TRBD1. The germline V gene has CDR1 LNHDA and CDR2 SQIVND (reference sequence). Unmatched junction bases numbered 9, after V lost 6 bases and J lost 4 bases. The CDR3 sequence is 15 residues long. The CDR3 bases are TGTGCCAGTAGCCCGGACAGGGGCGGTGGCTATGGCTACACCTTC. This translates into CASSPDRGGGYGYTF.

The chain's CDR3 is CASRLQGSQETQYF. Here the CDR3 DNA reads TGTGCCAGCAGGCTACAGGGTTCTCAAGAGACCCAGTACTTC. V gene TRBV6-1 combines with J gene TRBJ2-5; D might be TRBD1 (6 bases). Trimming shortened V by 6 bases and J by 2 bases, and 13 bases separated the two germline ends. This CDR3 region has 14 residues. The germline V gene has CDR1 MNHNS and CDR2 SASEGT.

The chain has TRBV27 and TRBJ1-3; tentatively, D is TRBD1 (5 bases). The CDR3 totals 17 residues. V lost 2 bases and J 2 bases, leaving 16 bases between the germline ends. The germline V gene has CDR1 MNHEY and CDR2 SMNVEV (reference sequence). CDR3 DNA: TGTGCCAGCAGTTTAACCATGGGGCTTAGGACTGGAAACACCATATATTTT. Protein product: CASSLTMGLRTGNTIYF.

The J gene is TRBJ1-5, the V gene TRBV28; 12 nucleotides agree with TRBD1. The germline CDR1 and CDR2 sequences are MDHEN and SYDVKM. V lost 11 bases, J lost 2 bases, and 10 bases stayed unmatched. The CDR3 has 16 amino acids. CDR3 region: CAGLGQGAEGNQPQHF. CDR3 nucleotide sequence: TGTGCCGGCCTGGGACAGGGGGCTGAAGGCAATCAGCCCCAGCATTTT.

The chain carries TRBV15 and TRBJ2-7, with 10 bases aligning to TRBD1. This CDR3 region has 19 residues. Germline V gene lookup returns CDR1 LNHNV and CDR2 YYDKDF (reference sequence). V trimming: 0 bases; J trimming: 4 bases; junction bases outside the gene matches: 15. CDR3 coding DNA: TGTGCCACCAGCAGAGACACGACCGGGACAGGGGAATGGAAATACGAGCAGTACTTC. Protein sequence: CATSRDTTGTGEWKYEQYF.

This chain uses TRBV9 with TRBJ2-7, with TRBD1 matching 7 bases. Trimming removed 7 bases from V and 2 bases from J; junction bases left unmatched: 6. The germline gives CDR1 SGDLS, CDR2 YYNGEE. This CDR3 is 13 amino acids long. The CDR3 coding sequence is TGTGCCAGCGGGACGGGACAGCCCTACGAGCAGTACTTC. Translating gives CASGTGQPYEQYF.

In this sample, this clone turned up a few times. V usage is TRBV7-9 and J usage is TRBJ1-3, with D hard to call. Germline V CDR1 and CDR2: SEHNR, FQNEAQ (reference sequence). The V end lost 2 bases, the J end lost 2 bases, and 4 bases lay between the germline ends. This CDR3 region has 13 residues. This CDR3 reads CASSLSAGNTIYF. The DNA for the CDR3 is TGTGCCAGCAGCTTAAGCGCTGGAAACACCATATATTTT.

The J gene is TRBJ2-2, the V gene TRBV5-1, with D perhaps matching TRBD1 (6 bases). Germline CDR1 SGHRS, CDR2 YFSETQ. V dropped 6 bases and J dropped 2 bases, with 11 bases sitting between them. The CDR3 contains 14 residues. The CDR3: CASKGTFNTGELFF. The CDR3 coding sequence is TGCGCCAGCAAAGGGACATTCAACACCGGGGAGCTGTTTTTT.

The rearrangement links TRBV19 to TRBJ2-2; the match to TRBD1 covers 9 bases. V lost 7 bases to trimming and J lost 7 bases; unmatched junction nucleotides: 10. CDR3 size: 15 residues. In germline, CDR1 is LNHDA, CDR2 SQIVND (reference sequence). The CDR3 DNA is TGTGCCAGTAATCGAGGGGACAGGGTTATCGGGGAGCTGTTTTTT. The encoded protein is CASNRGDRVIGELFF.

The J gene is TRBJ2-6, the V gene TRBV4-3, with D uncertain. The CDR3 totals 19 residues. Deletions cut 0 bases from V and 1 base from J, with 16 bases between. Germline loops: CDR1 LGHNA, CDR2 YSLEER. The CDR3 sequence: CASSQDSTAGWSGANVLTF. CDR3 nucleotides: TGCGCCAGCAGCCAAGATAGTACGGCCGGGTGGTCTGGGGCCAACGTCCTGACTTTC.

This rearrangement joins TRBV2 to TRBJ2-7; a weak D match, TRBD1 (6 bases). The V gene's germline CDR1 is SNHLY and CDR2 FYNNEI. The CDR3 length is 13 residues. V was cut by 6 bases and J by 7 bases, with 16 bases left in between. The CDR3 DNA sequence: TGTGCCAGCAGCCTAATGGGACACCTGGAGCAGTACTTC. Translated: CASSLMGHLEQYF.

J is TRBJ2-5 and V is TRBV6-5; D is unresolved. The V gene lost 0 bases and the J gene lost 5 bases, with 7 bases spanning the gap. Germline V lookup: CDR1 MNHEY, CDR2 SVGAGI. The CDR3 is 13 amino acids. The CDR3 DNA reads TGTGCCAGCAGTTACTCGGGCCGGGAGACCCAGTACTTC. This translates into CASSYSGRETQYF.

This rearrangement joins TRBV6-5 to TRBJ1-2; tentatively, D is TRBD1 (5 bases). Trimming removed 6 bases at V and 7 bases at J, with 12 bases between. There are 12 residues in the CDR3. In germline, CDR1 is MNHEY, CDR2 SVGAGI. The CDR3 DNA sequence: TGTGCCAGCAGCTTGCAGGGAATTGGCTACACCTTC. It encodes CASSLQGIGYTF.

The sample holds one count of this clone. CDR3 sequence reads: CSVVSGGEETQYF. CDR3 DNA sequence: TGCAGCGTTGTGTCAGGGGGCGAAGAGACCCAGTACTTC. The chain uses TRBV29-1 and TRBJ2-5, with 8 bases fitting TRBD1. CDR1 is SQVTM and CDR2 is ANQGSEA in the germline V gene. V trimming: 4 bases; J trimming: 3 bases; junction bases outside the gene matches: 4. The CDR3 runs to 13 residues.

This sequence joins TRBV2 and TRBJ1-4; TRBD1 might be the D (6 bases). Germline V gene sequence: CDR1 SNHLY, CDR2 FYNNEI. This CDR3 spans 14 amino acids. Trimming took 6 bases from V and 7 from J, leaving 15 bases between them. The CDR3 loop reads CASRRPGAGEKLFF. CDR3 nucleotide sequence: TGTGCCAGCAGGAGGCCAGGGGCCGGTGAAAAACTGTTTTTT.

The CDR3 nucleotides are TGTGCCAGCAGGACAACCTCAACTAATGAAAAACTGTTTTTT. Encoded protein: CASRTTSTNEKLFF. This chain connects TRBV2 to TRBJ1-4; D gene uncertain. This CDR3 is 14 amino acids long. The germline CDR1 and CDR2 sequences are SNHLY and FYNNEI. The V and J ends lost 6 bases and 0 bases respectively, with 8 bases between them.

The chain employs TRBV5-1 and TRBJ2-2; 9 nucleotides line up with TRBD2. Germline V gene data show CDR1 as SGHRS and CDR2 as YFSETQ. V lost 0 bases and J lost 0; bases outside the gene matches: 3. CDR3 size: 17 residues. The CDR3 DNA reads TGCGCCAGCAGCTTGGTCGCTAGCGGGACGAACACCGGGGAGCTGTTTTTT. It specifies CASSLVASGTNTGELFF.

The chain uses TRBV2 and TRBJ2-5; 7 bases line up with TRBD1. This CDR3 contains 12 residues. The J segment lost 2 bases and the V segment lost 6 bases, leaving 0 bases of the junction unmatched. Germline CDR1 and CDR2: SNHLY and FYNNEI. For the CDR3, the DNA is TGTGCCAGCAGGGGACAGCAAGAGACCCAGTACTTC. Translation: CASRGQQETQYF.

The J gene is TRBJ2-6, the V gene TRBV12-5, with no clear D. V was pared by 2 bases and J by 3 bases, with 5 bases between. The CDR3 is made up of 14 amino acids. The germline V gene has CDR1 LGHNT and CDR2 FRNRAP. This CDR3 reads CASGLFGGANVLTF. CDR3 nucleotides: TGTGCTAGTGGTTTGTTCGGTGGGGCCAACGTCCTGACTTTC.

The chain links TRBV7-2 to TRBJ2-1, with 11 bases lining up with TRBD1. Unmatched junction bases numbered 6, after V lost 0 bases and J lost 8 bases. Looked up from germline, CDR1 is SGHTA and CDR2 is FQGNSA. The CDR3 is 16 residues long. The CDR3 DNA sequence: TGTGCCAGCAGCTTAGCTCGGACAGGGGGCTGGGATGAGCAGTTCTTC. It is translated as CASSLARTGGWDEQFF.

This chain joins TRBV19 and TRBJ2-3; D is perhaps TRBD2 (6 bases). Deletions cut 4 bases from V and 2 bases from J, with 22 bases between. CDR1 and CDR2 (germline): LNHDA, SQIVND (reference sequence). The length of the CDR3 is 18 residues. CDR3 residues: CASSTGRPWRGDTDTQYF. The CDR3 DNA follows: TGTGCCAGTAGTACAGGAAGGCCCTGGCGGGGAGACACAGATACGCAGTATTTT.

A few counts support this clone. This sequence joins TRBV12-5 and TRBJ2-3, with 13 bases identical to TRBD2. J was trimmed by 2 bases and V by 5 bases; bases with no gene match: 4. Germline lookup yields CDR1 LGHNT and CDR2 FRNRAP. The CDR3 runs 16 residues. CDR3 sequence reads: CASGAGTSGNTDTQYF. In DNA form, the CDR3 reads TGTGCTAGTGGTGCCGGGACTAGCGGGAACACAGATACGCAGTATTTT.

The J gene is TRBJ2-7, the V gene TRBV14, with 8 bases matching TRBD1. V lost 4 bases and J lost 0; bases outside the gene matches: 8. Per the germline V gene, CDR1 is SGHDN and CDR2 is FVKESK. The CDR3 consists of 16 residues. The CDR3 sequence is CASSPRTGRSSYEQYF. CDR3 sequence (DNA): TGTGCCAGCAGCCCTCGGACAGGGCGAAGCTCCTACGAGCAGTACTTC. The variable domain in full, completed from reference TRBV14 and TRBJ2-7, reads EAGVTQFPSHSVIEKGQTVTLRCDPISGHDNLYWYRRVMGKEIKFLLHFVKESKQDESGMPNNRFLAERTGGTYSTLKVQPAELEDSGVYFCASSPRTGRSSYEQYFGPGTRLTVT.

The rearrangement uses TRBV5-4 and TRBJ2-3; the match to TRBD2 covers 8 bases. J lost 1 base, V lost 5 bases, and 9 bases had no gene match. CDR1 is SGHNT and CDR2 is YYREEE in the germline V gene (reference sequence). The CDR3 totals 16 residues. CDR3 region: CASRTPSGGGTDTQYF. The DNA of the CDR3 is TGTGCCAGCAGAACCCCCAGCGGGGGCGGCACAGATACGCAGTATTTT.